This TCR beta chain stems from a study of T cell repertoires in cytomegalovirus infection. Whole-study context: Carrying CMV and the relevant HLA type showed in public TCR beta signatures.

A word on this clonotype: The antigen remains undetermined.

Study-level points and caveats: Dominant in the ex vivo response were TCR beta clonotypes restricted by HLA-C and specific for CMV. Carriers of CMV plus the relevant HLA were identified by cumulative public TCR beta family frequency.

The V gene end was trimmed by 5 bases and the J gene end by 6 bases; junction bases not matched to a gene: 2. This CDR3 contains 12 residues. Germline V lookup: CDR1 SGHTA, CDR2 FQGTGA. TCRdb reprocessed the reads with MiXCR, giving one entry per CDR3 protein. The repertoire holds 250,000 or so distinct CDR3 sequences, with approximately 17% as singletons. What was sequenced was CD8+ T cells from PBMCs. This receptor was identified in a human donor in good health (CMV status not recorded). Some clones in this sample may be carry-over from other donors' samples. The rearrangement joins TRBV7-3 to TRBJ1-1, with 8 bases matching TRBD1. CDR3 residues: CASSGGQAEAFF. CDR3 in DNA: TGTGCCAGCAGCGGGGGACAGGCTGAAGCTTTCTTT.